This T cell receptor (beta chain) was sequenced in a study of cytomegalovirus exposure and HLA in healthy donors. PCR employed 60 Vbeta and 13 Jbeta primers. Produced via immunoSEQ multiplex PCR; TCRdb's table is partial and in-frame only. The sample lists some 99,000 clones, about 76% occurring once. Whole-study results and caveats: Many donors carried some public TCRs, although rarity characterized most TCR sequences. What a later analysis showed was that several of the most significant clusters appeared linked to common viral pathogens.

To note about this clone: As yet, its antigen is unknown.

In germline, CDR1 is ENHRY, CDR2 SYGVKD. The CDR3 totals 15 residues. Trimming took 8 bases from V and 7 from J, leaving 18 bases between them. Sequencing was carried out using PBMCs. The sequence was obtained from a woman in her 30s in good health and CMV-seronegative. The chain has TRBV10-3 and TRBJ1-6; the D gene is possibly TRBD1 (6 bases). Written as DNA, the CDR3 is TGTGCCATCGGAAAGGGGGGGCAAGGAAATTCACCCCTCCACTTT. Its translation is CAIGKGGQGNSPLHF.